Described below is a single T cell receptor beta chain sequence and its context. Its antigen target is currently unknown. The record has no base qualities; no much larger clone is one base away. V and J are trimmed by 6 bases and 6 bases, and the gene matches miss 6 bases of the junction. From the cysteine up to the phenylalanine, the CDR3 has a length of 13 residues. The only DNA kept is the CDR3, 39 bases in frame from the first base. From the germline V gene, CDR1 is MNHEY and CDR2 is SVGAGI. To prepare the library, the immunoSEQ multiplex PCR assay was applied. To provide template for TCR sequencing, every sample had RNA extracted and reverse transcribed into cDNA. First-strand cDNA was synthesized with SuperScript III using a 2:1 mix of oligo-dT and random hexamers. Amplification bias was assessed with a synthetic immune receptor repertoire, and residual bias was removed computationally. Per the authors' processing: Raw reads were preprocessed to remove errors, and CDR3 was defined by IMGT conventions from the conserved cysteine to phenylalanine. Clonality was computed as 1 minus the Shannon entropy, with the entropy normalized by log2 of the number of productive unique TCRs. Whether scalp clones were CD4 or CD8 was inferred by matching scalp TCRbeta sequences against CD4 and CD8 repertoires sorted from blood. In TCRdb, the immuneACCESS table is reduced to in-frame sequences with V and J assigned. These tables do not hold every clone; where another copy was compared, an unresolved V gene accounts for under half, and the others remain unexplained. V and J calls and clone size are as listed in that table; D and trimming were resolved from the DNA. A total of approximately 6,000 clones appear in this sample, around 62% of them only once. The top ten hold about 9.2% of the sample.

The sample's treatment or condition label is to be understood as: oral pan-JAK inhibitor, 5-10 mg twice daily. From alopecia areata patients, peripheral blood was collected along with lesional scalp punch biopsies. Human scalp biopsies went straight into PAXgene tissue containers for immediate fixation. The data originate from a study of CD8+ T cells in alopecia areata (dated by TCRdb to 2016 to 2019). Notes on the research overall: Treated patients were enrolled in an open-label pilot trial of oral tofacitinib, 5 to 10 mg twice daily, for moderate-to-severe alopecia areata. Scalp clonality was compared among normal scalp (n=4), patchy alopecia areata scalp (n=8), and alopecia totalis/universalis scalp (n=8). Scalp tissue and sorted CD4+ and CD8+ peripheral blood T cells from patchy and totalis/universalis alopecia areata patients and from healthy controls were covered by human TCRbeta sequencing. Disease severity in treated patients was measured with the SALT score, which quantifies the percentage of affected scalp surface area. immunoSEQ multiplex PCR using 35 Vbeta forward primers and 13 Jbeta reverse primers was used to amplify TCRbeta CDR3 regions. To study T cell clonal expansion in alopecia areata, the researchers applied high-throughput TCRbeta sequencing to both the C3H/HeJ mouse model and human patients. RNA came from the PAXgene miRNA kit for fixed scalp, the miRNeasy kit for PBMCs, and the RNeasy kit for mouse skin. Biopsies were taken from tofacitinib-treated patients at baseline and again at 4 and 24 weeks into treatment, and several of those patients also had a later scalp biopsy. Tofacitinib was given for 6 to 18 months, followed by 6 months of follow-up off drug to assess delayed response and recurrence.

What the study reported, not specific to this receptor: Compared with normal scalp, lesional scalp had higher clonality and more expanded CD8+ clones, particularly in alopecia totalis/universalis, a pattern that suggests antigenic drive. Tofacitinib significantly decreased scalp clonality and the number of expanded CD8+ clones among the top 100 scalp clones. Resident alphabeta T cells in normal human skin are also sequenced, complicating scalp TCR repertoire analysis, unlike mouse skin dominated by gammadelta T cells. During tofacitinib treatment, many expanded lesional clones remained in scalp and blood, and this persistence may partly explain relapse after treatment is stopped. TCR sequences shared between patients were less clear than in mice, possibly partly because of HLA diversity in the patient population. The treated cohort was small, with a single nonresponder, so links between baseline CD8+ expansion and response need larger studies.

The rearranged segments are TRBV6-5 and TRBJ1-2; the junction holds 8 bases that match TRBD1. This clonotype was obtained from a human donor with alopecia areata. The sequencing here drew on skin, taken between weeks 30 and 35, from a patient treated with tofacitinib. The CDR3 here reads CASSLDRVDGYTF. The DNA sequence is as follows: TGTGCCAGCAGCCTGGACAGGGTTGATGGCTACACCTTC.